This T cell receptor beta chain was sequenced during a study of PD-1 blockade in classical Hodgkin lymphoma. Across the study: Nivolumab dosed at 3 mg/kg went to patients intravenously every 2 weeks.

The CDR3 spans 12 residues. In germline, CDR1 is WSHSY, CDR2 SAAADI. V was trimmed by 6 bases and J by 2 bases, leaving 6 bases between them. The method was immunoSEQ multiplex PCR; TCRdb's version includes in-frame clones alone and lacks a portion of them. This table has around 91,000 clones, around 81% appearing once. The study, taken as a whole, reports: Diversity similar to that of newly diagnosed patients was seen at baseline in complete responders. It was reported that newly diagnosed patients had less baseline TCR diversity than healthy donors.

Each patient relapsed following autologous stem cell transplantation, and prior brentuximab vedotin exposure differed. As concerns this clone: The antigen remains undetermined.

The V gene is TRBV10-2, the J gene TRBJ2-3; no reliable D call. This receptor was identified in a human donor with classical Hodgkin lymphoma. Sequences were derived from peripheral blood mononuclear cells (PBMCs), sampled before the second cycle of nivolumab. The CDR3 reads CASSLFTDTQYF. The CDR3 DNA sequence: TGCGCCAGCAGCCTATTCACAGATACGCAGTATTTT.